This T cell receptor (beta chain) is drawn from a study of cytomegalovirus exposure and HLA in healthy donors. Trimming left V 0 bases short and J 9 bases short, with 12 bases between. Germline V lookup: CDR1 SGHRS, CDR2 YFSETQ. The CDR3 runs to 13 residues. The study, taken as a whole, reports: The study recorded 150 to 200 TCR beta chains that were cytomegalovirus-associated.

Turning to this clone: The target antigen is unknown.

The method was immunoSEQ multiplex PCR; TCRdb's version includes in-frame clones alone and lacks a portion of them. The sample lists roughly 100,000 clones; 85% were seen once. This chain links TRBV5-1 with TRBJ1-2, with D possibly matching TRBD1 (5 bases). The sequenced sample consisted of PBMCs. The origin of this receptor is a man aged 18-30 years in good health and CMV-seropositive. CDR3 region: CASSLGQRESYTF. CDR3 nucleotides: TGCGCCAGCAGCTTGGGACAGCGGGAAAGCTACACCTTC.